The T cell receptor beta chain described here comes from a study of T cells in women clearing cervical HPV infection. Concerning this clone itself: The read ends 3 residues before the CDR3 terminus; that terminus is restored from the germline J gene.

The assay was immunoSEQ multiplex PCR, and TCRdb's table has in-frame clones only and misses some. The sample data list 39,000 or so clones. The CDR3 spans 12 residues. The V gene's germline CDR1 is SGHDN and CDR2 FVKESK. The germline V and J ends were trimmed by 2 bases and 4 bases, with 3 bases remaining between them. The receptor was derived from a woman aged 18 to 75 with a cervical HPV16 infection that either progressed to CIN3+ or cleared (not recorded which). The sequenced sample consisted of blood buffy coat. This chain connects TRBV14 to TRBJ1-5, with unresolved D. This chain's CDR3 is CASSQPNQPQHF. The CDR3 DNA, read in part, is TGTGCCAGCAGCCAACCTAATCAGCCC. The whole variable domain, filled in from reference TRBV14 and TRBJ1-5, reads EAGVTQFPSHSVIEKGQTVTLRCDPISGHDNLYWYRRVMGKEIKFLLHFVKESKQDESGMPNNRFLAERTGGTYSTLKVQPAELEDSGVYFCASSQPNQPQHFGDGTRLSIL.